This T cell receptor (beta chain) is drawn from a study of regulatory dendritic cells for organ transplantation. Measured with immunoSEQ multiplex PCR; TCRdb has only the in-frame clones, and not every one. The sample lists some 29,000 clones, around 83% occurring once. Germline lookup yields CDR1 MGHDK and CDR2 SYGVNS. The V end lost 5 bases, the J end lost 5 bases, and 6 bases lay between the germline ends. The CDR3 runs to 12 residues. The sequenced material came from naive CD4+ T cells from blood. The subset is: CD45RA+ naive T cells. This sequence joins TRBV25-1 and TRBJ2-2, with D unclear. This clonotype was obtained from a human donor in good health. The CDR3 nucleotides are TGTGCCAGCAGTCGCGAAACCGGGGAGCTGTTTTTT. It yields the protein CASSRETGELFF. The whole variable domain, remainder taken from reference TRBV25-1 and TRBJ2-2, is EADIYQTPRYLVIGTGKKITLECSQTMGHDKMYWYQQDPGMELHLIHYSYGVNSTEKGDLSSESTVSRIRTEHFPLTLESARPSHTSQYLCASSRETGELFFGEGSRLTVL.